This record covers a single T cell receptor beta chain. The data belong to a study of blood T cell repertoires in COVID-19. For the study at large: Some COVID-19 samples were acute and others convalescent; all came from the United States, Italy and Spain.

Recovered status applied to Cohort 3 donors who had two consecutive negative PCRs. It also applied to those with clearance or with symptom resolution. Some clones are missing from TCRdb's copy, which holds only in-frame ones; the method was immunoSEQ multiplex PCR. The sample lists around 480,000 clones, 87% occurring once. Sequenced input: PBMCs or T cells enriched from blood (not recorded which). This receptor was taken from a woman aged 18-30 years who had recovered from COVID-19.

The CDR3: CASQMSPYNSPLHF. The CDR3 coding sequence is TGTGCCAGCCAAATGAGCCCCTATAATTCACCCCTCCACTTT. The V gene is TRBV19, the J gene TRBJ1-6, with D hard to call. Trimming took off 9 bases at V and 2 bases at J, with 11 bases between the two ends. The CDR3 spans 14 residues. CDR1 is LNHDA and CDR2 is SQIVND in the germline V gene (reference sequence).